This entry features one TCR beta chain sequence. This same CDR3 is encoded by further DNA sequences in the sample. The sample comes from a study of blood T cell repertoires in COVID-19. The CDR3 has 13 amino acids. V lost 3 bases to trimming and J lost 1 base, with 6 bases between them. From germline, CDR1 is MNHEY and CDR2 SVGEGT. Generated by immunoSEQ multiplex PCR, the TCRdb table keeps only in-frame clones and is missing some. The sample records hundreds of thousands of clones, 85% to 90% being singletons. The chain employs TRBV6-2 or TRBV6-3 and TRBJ1-1; no reliable D call. The receptor was isolated from a woman aged 25 to 39 who had recovered from COVID-19. Input material: PBMCs or T cells enriched from blood (not recorded which). The CDR3 nucleotides read TGTGCCAGCAGTTATAGCTGGAACACTGAAGCTTTCTTT. Residues: CASSYSWNTEAFF.